A selection of T cell receptor beta chains follows, all from one sample in a study of neurological immune-mediated disorders. TCRdb fed the 5' RACE reads into MiXCR, producing one record per CDR3 protein. The sample records 95,000 or so distinct CDR3 sequences, roughly 4% being singletons. The sequencing input was PBMCs. The receptor set was obtained from a woman younger than 30 with multiple sclerosis. The CDR3 runs from the conserved cysteine through the conserved F or W. The order of the fields is clone size, V gene, J gene, D gene, CDR3 DNA, CDR3 protein. A D gene is named only where the DNA matches it firmly. A row's size may be missing; if present it is once, few, many or a size class.

clone size: many; V gene: TRBV3-1; J gene: TRBJ2-3; D gene: -; CDR3 DNA: TGTGCCAGCAGCCAACGCCTAAGCACAGATACGCAGTATTTT; CDR3 protein: CASSQRLSTDTQYF
clone size: -; V gene: TRBV20-1; J gene: TRBJ1-1; D gene: -; CDR3 DNA: TGCAGTGACACTCGAAAGATGAACACTGAAGCTTTCTTT; CDR3 protein: CSDTRKMNTEAFF
clone size: many; V gene: TRBV7-2; J gene: TRBJ2-2; D gene: TRBD2; CDR3 DNA: TGTGCCAGCACCCTGGGACTAGCGCAAACCGGGGAGCTGTTTTTT; CDR3 protein: CASTLGLAQTGELFF
clone size: many; V gene: TRBV6-5; J gene: TRBJ1-1; D gene: -; CDR3 DNA: TGTGCCAGCAGCTTGGGACACTCGAACACTGAAGCTTTCTTT; CDR3 protein: CASSLGHSNTEAFF
clone size: many; V gene: TRBV4-1; J gene: TRBJ1-1; D gene: -; CDR3 DNA: TGCGCCAGCAGTCAAATGACTTACACAGGGCGGCTCACTGAAGCTTTCTTT; CDR3 protein: CASSQMTYTGRLTEAFF
clone size: many; V gene: TRBV7-2; J gene: TRBJ2-2; D gene: -; CDR3 DNA: TGTGCCAGCAGCCTCCTCGGGCAGGGTTGGGCCGGGGAGCTGTTTTTT; CDR3 protein: CASSLLGQGWAGELFF
clone size: few; V gene: TRBV7-9; J gene: TRBJ2-7; D gene: TRBD1; CDR3 DNA: TGTGCCAGCAGCTTAGGTCAGGCAGGGGGCTACGAGCAGTACTTC; CDR3 protein: CASSLGQAGGYEQYF
clone size: many; V gene: TRBV10-3; J gene: TRBJ2-7; D gene: -; CDR3 DNA: TGTGCCATCAGCGCTACGATACGCTCCTACGAGCAGTACTTC; CDR3 protein: CAISATIRSYEQYF
clone size: many; V gene: TRBV7-2; J gene: TRBJ2-7; D gene: TRBD2; CDR3 DNA: TGTGCCAGCAGCTCCGTCCCCAGCGGGAGACCCTACTTC; CDR3 protein: CASSSVPSGRPYF
clone size: many; V gene: TRBV3-1; J gene: TRBJ1-2; D gene: TRBD1; CDR3 DNA: TGTGCCAGCAGCCAACATAAGGACAGGGGGGGAGATGGCTACACCTTC; CDR3 protein: CASSQHKDRGGDGYTF
clone size: many; V gene: TRBV28; J gene: TRBJ2-3; D gene: -; CDR3 DNA: TGTGCCAGCAGTTTACTCACTGGAGCAGGCACAGATACGCAGTATTTT; CDR3 protein: CASSLLTGAGTDTQYF
clone size: many; V gene: TRBV3-1; J gene: TRBJ2-7; D gene: -; CDR3 DNA: TGTGCCAGCAGCCAAGGATCACGCAGAGCCTACGAGCAGTACTTC; CDR3 protein: CASSQGSRRAYEQYF
clone size: many; V gene: TRBV12-3/TRBV12-4; J gene: TRBJ1-1; D gene: -; CDR3 DNA: TGTGCCAGCAGTTTGTCCACTAACACTGAAGCTTTCTTT; CDR3 protein: CASSLSTNTEAFF
clone size: many; V gene: TRBV29-1; J gene: TRBJ1-1; D gene: -; CDR3 DNA: TGCAGCGTTGGGGGCAGGCTGTATACTGAAGCTTTCTTT; CDR3 protein: CSVGGRLYTEAFF
clone size: -; V gene: TRBV18; J gene: TRBJ2-3; D gene: TRBD2; CDR3 DNA: TGTGCCAGCTCACCTTCCCTAGCGGGAATATCAGATACGCAGTATTTT; CDR3 protein: CASSPSLAGISDTQYF
clone size: many; V gene: TRBV4-1; J gene: TRBJ2-1; D gene: -; CDR3 DNA: TGCGCCAGCAGCCAGGACCTTAGGACTCCCGGGGGCAATGAGCAGTTCTTC; CDR3 protein: CASSQDLRTPGGNEQFF
clone size: many; V gene: TRBV19; J gene: TRBJ2-1; D gene: -; CDR3 DNA: TGTGCCAGTAGTAAAACGGGGGCCTACAATGAGCAGTTCTTC; CDR3 protein: CASSKTGAYNEQFF
clone size: few; V gene: TRBV12-3/TRBV12-4; J gene: TRBJ2-4; D gene: TRBD1; CDR3 DNA: TGTGCCAGCAGCCTGGCCTGGGACAGGATAAACATTCGGTACTTC; CDR3 protein: CASSLAWDRINIRYF
clone size: many; V gene: TRBV20-1; J gene: TRBJ2-1; D gene: -; CDR3 DNA: TGCAGTGTCAGTGAGCAGTTCTTC; CDR3 protein: CSVSEQFF
clone size: many; V gene: TRBV14; J gene: TRBJ2-7; D gene: TRBD1; CDR3 DNA: TGTGCCAGCAGCCATACTACAGGGGGCTACGAGCAGTACTTC; CDR3 protein: CASSHTTGGYEQYF
clone size: many; V gene: TRBV10-3; J gene: TRBJ1-2; D gene: -; CDR3 DNA: TGTGCCATCAGCCCCTACAGGGATGGCTACACCTTC; CDR3 protein: CAISPYRDGYTF
clone size: many; V gene: TRBV15; J gene: TRBJ1-5; D gene: -; CDR3 DNA: TGTGCCACCAGCGGGGGCGGGGGGCGAAGGCAGCCCCAGCATTTT; CDR3 protein: CATSGGGGRRQPQHF
clone size: many; V gene: TRBV3-1; J gene: TRBJ2-5; D gene: -; CDR3 DNA: TGTGCCAGCAGCCAAGCAGGGGAAGAGACCCAGTACTTC; CDR3 protein: CASSQAGEETQYF
clone size: many; V gene: TRBV12-3/TRBV12-4; J gene: TRBJ1-3; D gene: -; CDR3 DNA: TGTGCCAGCGCCGAGTACTCTGGAAACACCATATATTTT; CDR3 protein: CASAEYSGNTIYF
clone size: many; V gene: TRBV10-3; J gene: TRBJ1-1; D gene: TRBD1; CDR3 DNA: TGTGCCATTGCGACAGGGATGAACACTGAAGCTTTCTTT; CDR3 protein: CAIATGMNTEAFF
clone size: many; V gene: TRBV3-1; J gene: TRBJ2-2; D gene: -; CDR3 DNA: TGTGCCAGCAGCCCCACAAAGGGGACTTCAACGAACACCGGGGAGCTGTTTTTT; CDR3 protein: CASSPTKGTSTNTGELFF
clone size: many; V gene: TRBV20-1; J gene: TRBJ2-4; D gene: TRBD1; CDR3 DNA: TGCAGTGCTAGAGATGGGACAGAACAACTAGCCAAAAACATTCAGTACTTC; CDR3 protein: CSARDGTEQLAKNIQYF
clone size: many; V gene: TRBV20-1; J gene: TRBJ2-1; D gene: TRBD2; CDR3 DNA: TGCAGTGCTATTATAGCGGGGTCAAATGAGCAGTTCTTC; CDR3 protein: CSAIIAGSNEQFF
clone size: many; V gene: TRBV20-1; J gene: TRBJ2-7; D gene: TRBD2; CDR3 DNA: TGCAGTGCTAGAGAGGACGGACTAGATCTTCCCGAGCAGTACTTC; CDR3 protein: CSAREDGLDLPEQYF
clone size: many; V gene: TRBV5-1; J gene: TRBJ2-3; D gene: -; CDR3 DNA: TGCGCCAGCAGCTTGGAAGGGCAATCCACAGATACGCAGTATTTT; CDR3 protein: CASSLEGQSTDTQYF
clone size: few; V gene: TRBV20-1; J gene: TRBJ2-2; D gene: TRBD2; CDR3 DNA: TGCAGTGCACCGGGGGGGCCGACCGGGGAGCTGTTTTTT; CDR3 protein: CSAPGGPTGELFF
clone size: many; V gene: TRBV5-5; J gene: TRBJ1-5; D gene: -; CDR3 DNA: TGTGCCAGCAGCTTGGGAGGGGTCCAGCAGCCCCAGCATTTT; CDR3 protein: CASSLGGVQQPQHF
clone size: many; V gene: TRBV5-1; J gene: TRBJ1-1; D gene: TRBD1; CDR3 DNA: TGCGCCAGCAGCCCAGAGGGACAGGGGGCAGGAGCTTTCTTT; CDR3 protein: CASSPEGQGAGAFF
clone size: many; V gene: TRBV7-2; J gene: TRBJ2-4; D gene: TRBD1; CDR3 DNA: TGTGCCAGCAGCAGCGCCGGGACAGGGTCGAACATTCAGTACTTC; CDR3 protein: CASSSAGTGSNIQYF
clone size: many; V gene: TRBV7-9; J gene: TRBJ2-3; D gene: TRBD2; CDR3 DNA: TGTGCCAGCAGCTTCGGGACTAGCGGGAGCACAGATACGCAGTATTTT; CDR3 protein: CASSFGTSGSTDTQYF
clone size: many; V gene: TRBV10-1; J gene: TRBJ2-3; D gene: TRBD2; CDR3 DNA: TGCGCCAGCAGTGAGAGCGGGGCGAGCACAGATACGCAGTATTTT; CDR3 protein: CASSESGASTDTQYF
clone size: many; V gene: TRBV5-1; J gene: TRBJ2-1; D gene: TRBD1; CDR3 DNA: TGCGCCAGCAGCACAGGACAGGGTAGGGATGAGCAGTTCTTC; CDR3 protein: CASSTGQGRDEQFF
clone size: many; V gene: TRBV12-3/TRBV12-4; J gene: TRBJ1-5; D gene: -; CDR3 DNA: TGTGCCAGCAGCCCGAGACTTAGCGATCAGCCCCAGCATTTT; CDR3 protein: CASSPRLSDQPQHF
clone size: many; V gene: TRBV12-3/TRBV12-4; J gene: TRBJ2-1; D gene: -; CDR3 DNA: TGTGCCAGCAGTTTAGGAGGGATTGGGCAGTTCTTC; CDR3 protein: CASSLGGIGQFF
clone size: many; V gene: TRBV3-1; J gene: TRBJ1-1; D gene: -; CDR3 DNA: TGTGCCAGCAGCCCCTCTGACCGATTCATGAACACTGAAGCTTTCTTT; CDR3 protein: CASSPSDRFMNTEAFF
clone size: many; V gene: TRBV6-2/TRBV6-3; J gene: TRBJ1-2; D gene: TRBD1; CDR3 DNA: TGTGCCAGCTCCGGACAGGGCCAAGCCTATGGCTACACCTTC; CDR3 protein: CASSGQGQAYGYTF
clone size: many; V gene: TRBV20-1; J gene: TRBJ1-5; D gene: -; CDR3 DNA: TGCAGTGCCCGGAGGAGTAATCAGCCCCAGCATTTT; CDR3 protein: CSARRSNQPQHF
clone size: many; V gene: TRBV7-2; J gene: TRBJ2-7; D gene: TRBD2; CDR3 DNA: TGTGCCAGCAGCGATGCCGGACTAGCGGGAGTCGATGAGCAGTACTTC; CDR3 protein: CASSDAGLAGVDEQYF
clone size: many; V gene: TRBV5-1; J gene: TRBJ1-1; D gene: -; CDR3 DNA: TGCGCCAGCAGCTTGGAAGGGTTGGACACTGAAGCTTTCTTT; CDR3 protein: CASSLEGLDTEAFF
clone size: -; V gene: TRBV11-3; J gene: TRBJ2-5; D gene: -; CDR3 DNA: TGTGCCAGCTCAATGAGGGATCTACAAGAGACCCAGTACTTC; CDR3 protein: CASSMRDLQETQYF
clone size: -; V gene: TRBV7-2; J gene: TRBJ2-1; D gene: TRBD2; CDR3 DNA: TGTGCCAGCAGCCACCGGGAGGGTCCCCCCTACAATGAGCAGTTCTTC; CDR3 protein: CASSHREGPPYNEQFF
clone size: many; V gene: TRBV11-2; J gene: TRBJ2-1; D gene: -; CDR3 DNA: TGTGCCAGCAGACCAGGGTGGCTCAATGAGCAGTTCTTC; CDR3 protein: CASRPGWLNEQFF
clone size: many; V gene: TRBV6-6; J gene: TRBJ2-3; D gene: -; CDR3 DNA: TGTGCCAGCAGTTATCCGCCGGGACCAGATACGCAGTATTTT; CDR3 protein: CASSYPPGPDTQYF
clone size: many; V gene: TRBV29-1; J gene: TRBJ1-2; D gene: -; CDR3 DNA: TGCAGCGCCGACGCAGACTATGGCTACACCTTC; CDR3 protein: CSADADYGYTF
clone size: many; V gene: TRBV12-3/TRBV12-4; J gene: TRBJ2-1; D gene: TRBD2; CDR3 DNA: TGTGCCAGCAGTGCCGGGACTAGCGGGACGGCGCAGTTCTTC; CDR3 protein: CASSAGTSGTAQFF
clone size: many; V gene: TRBV5-1; J gene: TRBJ1-1; D gene: -; CDR3 DNA: TGCGCCAGCAGCTCTGGATGGAACACTGAAGCTTTCTTT; CDR3 protein: CASSSGWNTEAFF
clone size: many; V gene: TRBV5-1; J gene: TRBJ1-4; D gene: TRBD1; CDR3 DNA: TGCGCCAGCAGCCCCAGGACAGGGGCTCGTGAAAAACTGTTTTTT; CDR3 protein: CASSPRTGAREKLFF
clone size: few; V gene: TRBV4-1; J gene: TRBJ2-7; D gene: -; CDR3 DNA: TGCGACAGCAGCGAAGGAGGTTACGAGCAGTACTTC; CDR3 protein: CDSSEGGYEQYF